The rows below give T cell receptor beta chains drawn from one sample of a study of T cells in Graves' hyperthyroidism and ophthalmopathy. Each CDR3 protein gets one entry after TCRdb re-called the multiplex PCR reads with MiXCR. Among fewer than 450,000 distinct CDR3 sequences listed, about 18% were seen once. Sequences were obtained from blood. These receptors came from a woman in her twenties or thirties with Graves' hyperthyroidism that later progressed to Graves' ophthalmopathy. The CDR3 runs from the conserved cysteine through the conserved F or W. Fields, in order: CDR3 DNA, CDR3 protein, D gene, J gene, clone size, V gene. A D gene is named only where the DNA matches it firmly. Where a row states a size, it is once, few, many or the class of an expanded clone; other rows omit it.

TGCGCCAACAGCCCCGCCCCGACAGCCGGGGAGCTGTTTTTT	CANSPAPTAGELFF	NA	TRBJ2-2	many	TRBV4-1
TGTGCCAGCAGCGCCTTGGACGGGATGAACACTGAAGCTTTCTTT	CASSALDGMNTEAFF	NA	TRBJ1-1	many	TRBV9
TGTGCCAGCAGGAGCACTAGCGGGAGAGGGAATGAGCAGTTCTTC	CASRSTSGRGNEQFF	TRBD2	TRBJ2-1	NA	TRBV12-3/TRBV12-4
TGTGCCAGCAGTTACTCGGATCGGGGATTTTATAATTCACCCCTCCACTTT	CASSYSDRGFYNSPLHF	NA	TRBJ1-6	many	TRBV6-5
TGTGCCAGCAGCCGGCCCGGAAAGGGCGCCGAGACCCAGTACTTC	CASSRPGKGAETQYF	NA	TRBJ2-5	NA	TRBV7-9
TGTGCCAGCAGTTTAAGGGGACGTCCGAGGACAGATACGCAGTATTTT	CASSLRGRPRTDTQYF	NA	TRBJ2-3	many	TRBV28
TGTGCCAGCAGCACAAACGGACGGAATTTCCACAATGAGCAGTTCTTC	CASSTNGRNFHNEQFF	NA	TRBJ2-1	NA	TRBV11-2
TGTGCCTGGAGTACCGGGACTAACTATGGCTACACCTTC	CAWSTGTNYGYTF	NA	TRBJ1-2	many	TRBV30
TGCAGTGCTAGAGCAGCCAGGGCCCAGCCCCAGCATTTT	CSARAARAQPQHF	NA	TRBJ1-5	NA	TRBV20-1
TGTGCCAGTAGTACAATAGCCGGGAATGAGCAGTTCTTC	CASSTIAGNEQFF	NA	TRBJ2-1	NA	TRBV19
TGTGCCAGCAGTCTTACTAGGGCGGAGACCCAGTACTTC	CASSLTRAETQYF	NA	TRBJ2-5	many	TRBV6-1
TGTGCCAGCGGCCCGACAGGCAACTATGGCTACACCTTC	CASGPTGNYGYTF	NA	TRBJ1-2	many	TRBV12-3/TRBV12-4
TGTGCCAGCACGGAGACTAGGGGGTTGACGAATGAGCAGTTCTTC	CASTETRGLTNEQFF	NA	TRBJ2-1	many	TRBV2
TGTGCCAGCAGCCCACTAGAGACTAGTCTCGTGTTTGCGCAGTATTTT	CASSPLETSLVFAQYF	NA	TRBJ2-3	many	TRBV7-9
TGTGCCAGCAGGCCAGACAGGGAGTCGGAGACCCAGTACTTC	CASRPDRESETQYF	TRBD1	TRBJ2-5	many	TRBV2
TGTGCCAGCAGCTTAGCTCCGGGGCGAGGCACTGAAGCTTTCTTT	CASSLAPGRGTEAFF	NA	TRBJ1-1	NA	TRBV7-8
TGCGCCAGCAGCTTGCTGGGGGCGAGTAATGAAAAACTGTTTTTT	CASSLLGASNEKLFF	NA	TRBJ1-4	NA	TRBV5-1
TGTGCCAGCAGCACCATTGGCCACACCATATATTTT	CASSTIGHTIYF	NA	TRBJ1-3	NA	TRBV7-6
TGCGCCAGCAGTGAGTCCGACGGGACAGTGGATCAGCCCCAGCATTTT	CASSESDGTVDQPQHF	TRBD1	TRBJ1-5	many	TRBV10-2
TGTGCCTGGAGTCGACAGGGGGCTAATTCACCCCTCCACTTT	CAWSRQGANSPLHF	TRBD1	TRBJ1-6	NA	TRBV30
TGTGCCATCAGTGAAGGCGACGAGCAGTACTTC	CAISEGDEQYF	NA	TRBJ2-7	many	TRBV10-3
TGTGCCAGCAGTGGTTCTAGCGGAGATTACAATGAGCAGTTCTTC	CASSGSSGDYNEQFF	TRBD2	TRBJ2-1	many	TRBV6-4